Below, one TCR beta chain is given with its context. Its antigen is as yet unknown. Patients with a history of autoimmune disease or on systemic immunosuppression were excluded. Generated by immunoSEQ multiplex PCR, the TCRdb table keeps only in-frame clones and is missing some. Seen here are around 73,000 clones, 90% observed once, and the top ten hold roughly 9.7%. Germline V gene lookup returns CDR1 WSHSY and CDR2 SAAADI. Trimming left V 2 bases short and J 8 bases short, with 4 bases between. The CDR3 contains 11 residues. The entry originates in a study of OX40 agonist ivuxolimab in advanced cancers. At the level of the study: Ivuxolimab doses were 0.01, 0.1, 0.3, 1.5, 3 or 10 mg/kg every 2 weeks. The study's findings and limits: Among patients with partial responses at 0.1-3.0 mg/kg, clonal expansion was among the lowest.

This chain links TRBV10-2 with TRBJ1-3; no definite D call. The sequencing here drew on CD4+ or CD8+ T cells sorted from blood, taken in a trial of the OX40 agonist ivuxolimab. This clonotype was sampled from an adult with an advanced solid tumor such as melanoma, head and neck, liver or kidney cancer. The CDR3 here is CASSEGDTIYF. Written as DNA, the CDR3 is TGCGCCAGCAGTGAGGGGGACACCATATATTTT.